This T cell receptor beta chain was sequenced during a study of shared clonotypes between healthy human individuals. Naive-designated CD8 cells lacked CD45RO, were positively enriched for CCR7, and omitted terminally differentiated effector memory CD45RA+ cells. This table comes from immunoSEQ multiplex PCR, and its TCRdb copy is limited to in-frame clones, with some not included. The sample holds about 680,000 clones, just over 90% seen once. This CDR3 is built from 18 residues. Trimming at V came to 4 bases and at J to 7 bases, leaving 16 bases not matched to a gene. Germline lookup yields CDR1 SEHNR and CDR2 FQNEAQ (reference sequence).

This sequence was found in a man between 25 and 39 years old in good health. The V call is TRBV7-9, the J call TRBJ1-5; 10 bases align to TRBD1. What was sequenced was naive CD8+ T cells sorted from blood. The CDR3 spells CASSSLGQGGDWVQPQHF. The CDR3 coding sequence is TGTGCCAGCAGCTCGTTAGGACAGGGGGGGGACTGGGTACAGCCCCAGCATTTT.